The 26 T cell receptor beta chains in this list originate from one sample, sequenced in a study of T cells in women clearing cervical HPV infection. Sequenced by immunoSEQ multiplex PCR; TCRdb stores in-frame clones only, minus some. This sample's table reports 14,000 or so clones. The material sequenced was blood buffy coat. The source is a woman between 18 and 75 years old with a cervical HPV16 infection that either progressed to CIN3+ or cleared (not recorded which).

Details on this clone: The sequence runs out 3 residues before the end of the CDR3; the remainder is reconstructed from the germline J gene. This chain connects TRBV27 to TRBJ2-7; 11 bases map to TRBD1. The CDR3 loop spans 15 amino acids. Germline loops: CDR1 MNHEY, CDR2 SMNVEV (reference sequence). V was pared by 2 bases and J by 2 bases, with 2 bases of the junction left unmatched. The CDR3 DNA, read in part, is TGTGCCAGCAGTTTAGGGACAGGGGGGACCTACGAG. Amino acids: CASSLGTGGTYE. The full-length CDR3 reads as CASSLGTGGTYEQYF.

Of note for this clone: Germline and junction disagree at one end, which may indicate a read error. From the germline J gene comes the end of the CDR3, since the read stops 3 residues before it. This chain links TRBV7-7 with TRBJ1-4; D might be TRBD1 (6 bases). This CDR3 is built from 15 residues. Germline V gives CDR1 SSHAT, CDR2 FNYEAQ (reference sequence). The CDR3 protein is CASSRNPGQDEKLFF. The DNA read from the CDR3 is TGTGCTAGCAGCCGCAACCCGGGACAAGATGAAAAA.

About this clone itself: The read is 3 residues too short to cover the CDR3 end, so that end is filled in from the germline J gene. The V gene is TRBV6-1, the J gene TRBJ2-1; 7 bases are shared with TRBD1. Germline V gives CDR1 MNHNS, CDR2 SASEGT. The V and J ends lost 4 bases and 4 bases, in that order; junction bases with no gene match: 10. The CDR3 consists of 16 residues. CDR3 residues: CASSGNRGNWYNEQFF. The DNA read from the CDR3 is TGTGCCAGCAGTGGAAACAGGGGAAATTGGTACAATGAG.

Concerning this clone: Read data end 3 residues before the CDR3 end; the end is taken from the germline J gene. The genes are TRBV18 and TRBJ2-2, with unresolved D. Germline-derived CDR1 and CDR2 are KGHSH and LQKENI. The CDR3 contains 16 residues. CDR3 bases read: TGTGCCAGCTCACCTGGCGAACGGTCAACTAATGAAAAG. Protein: CASSPGERSTNEK. The entire CDR3 reads CASSPGERSTNEKLFF.

On this clone: The read is 3 residues too short to cover the CDR3 end, so that end is filled in from the germline J gene. V gene TRBV19 combines with J gene TRBJ2-4, with a weak D call TRBD1 (5 bases). The CDR3 contains 15 residues. CDR1 and CDR2 from the germline V gene are LNHDA and SQIVND (reference sequence). The CDR3 here is CASSLLAGKNQPQYF. Incomplete CDR3 DNA: TGTGCCAGTAGTTTATTGGCAGGGAAGAATCAGCCT.

As regards this clone: From the germline J gene comes the end of the CDR3, since the read stops 3 residues before it. The J gene is TRBJ1-1, the V gene TRBV5-1; D call uncertain. This CDR3 comprises 13 residues. Between the trimmed V and J ends, which lost 4 bases and 4 bases, there was a span of 11 bases. Per germline, CDR1 SGHRS and CDR2 YFSETQ. Here the CDR3 reads CASSPDIRTEAFF. CDR3 bases read: TGCGCCAGCAGCCCCGACATCCGCACTGAA.

On this clone itself: The read comes to an end 3 residues before the CDR3 does, leaving the germline J gene to fill in the end. This sequence joins TRBV18 and TRBJ2-3, with D possibly matching TRBD2 (5 bases). CDR3 length: 17 amino acids. Germline CDR1 and CDR2: KGHSH and LQKENI. Incomplete CDR3 DNA: TGTGCCAGCTCACCACCGATCGGGGAAGGGTTCAATCAGCCG. Its protein product is CASSPPIGEGFNQP. The entire CDR3 protein reads CASSPPIGEGFNQPQYF.

As regards this clone: The read terminates 3 residues before the CDR3 end, so the remaining end is supplied by the germline J gene. The V call is TRBV20-1, the J call TRBJ2-7, with TRBD2 as a possible D gene (7 bases). Germline CDR1 and CDR2: DFQATT and SNEGSKA (reference sequence). The CDR3 loop spans 13 amino acids. Between the trimmed V and J ends, which lost 2 bases and 6 bases, there was a span of 14 bases. The CDR3 sequence is CSARQGRGGEQYF. The DNA read from the CDR3 is TGCAGTGCTAGACAGGGGAGGGGTGGCGAG.

About this clone: Coverage ceases 3 residues before the CDR3 finishes, and the germline J gene fills in the end. This chain connects TRBV7-9 to TRBJ1-1, with D tentatively TRBD1 (5 bases). The CDR3 contains 11 residues. Germline V gene lookup returns CDR1 SEHNR and CDR2 FQNEAQ (reference sequence). CDR3 sequence reads: CASSLGGGAFF. Partial CDR3 DNA: TGTGCCAGCAGCTTAGGGGGGGGA. Supplemented by reference TRBV7-9 and TRBJ1-1, the full variable domain reads DTGVSQNPRHKITKRGQNVTFRCDPISEHNRLYWYRQTLGQGPEFLTYFQNEAQLEKSRLLSDRFSAERPKGSFSTLEIQRTEQGDSAMYLCASSLGGGAFFGQGTRLTVV.

As to this clone: The CDR3 is cut off 3 residues early in the read; its end comes from the germline J gene. The chain combines TRBV7-6 with TRBJ1-2; 9 bases are shared with TRBD1. Per germline, CDR1 SGHVS and CDR2 FNYEAQ. The CDR3 runs to 15 residues. Incomplete CDR3 DNA: TGTGCCAGCAGCCAAGTGGGACAGGGACCCTACGAC. Encoded protein: CASSQVGQGPYD. The entire CDR3 protein is CASSQVGQGPYDYTF.

In the case of this clone: The read comes to an end 3 residues before the CDR3 does, leaving the germline J gene to fill in the end. The genes are TRBV19 and TRBJ1-1; D perhaps matches TRBD1 (5 bases). The CDR3 is made up of 15 amino acids. The germline CDR1 and CDR2 sequences are LNHDA and SQIVND (reference sequence). CDR3 DNA, as far as it was read: TGTGCCAGTAGTATAGTATATGGGCAGGGCGAGACA. It encodes CASSIVYGQGET. The full CDR3 is CASSIVYGQGETAFF.

For this clone: Read sequence stops 3 residues before the CDR3 end, and the germline J gene provides the missing end. J is TRBJ1-1 and V is TRBV6-1; D uncertain. The V end lost 4 bases, the J end lost 1 base, and 10 bases lay between the germline ends. Germline CDR1 and CDR2: MNHNS and SASEGT. The CDR3 sequence is 14 residues long. CDR3 DNA, as far as it was read: TGTGCCAGCAGTGGCGGTAATAAGAACACTGAA. Protein sequence: CASSGGNKNTE. The whole CDR3 region reads CASSGGNKNTEAFF.

For this clone: Sequencing ends 3 residues short of the CDR3 end; the germline J gene provides the rest. This chain joins TRBV28 and TRBJ2-7; unclear D gene. CDR1 is MDHEN, CDR2 SYDVKM, per germline. Trimming left V 2 bases short and J 3 bases short, with 11 bases between. This CDR3 is 14 amino acids long. CDR3 DNA (partial): TGTGCCAGCAGTTTAATTCTGGGCTACTACGAG. Its translation is CASSLILGYYE. The CDR3 as a whole reads CASSLILGYYEQYF.

With respect to this clone: Read data end 3 residues before the CDR3 end; the end is taken from the germline J gene. V gene TRBV2 combines with J gene TRBJ1-1, with D possibly matching TRBD1 (6 bases). Germline V gene lookup returns CDR1 SNHLY and CDR2 FYNNEI. V lost 6 bases to trimming and J lost 5 bases, with 10 bases between them. This CDR3 has 12 residues. The CDR3 sequence: CASRTTGTEAFF. The sequenced part of the CDR3 DNA is TGTGCCAGCAGGACCACAGGGACTGAA.

With regard to this clone: Sequencing ends 3 residues short of the CDR3 end; the germline J gene provides the rest. The gene calls are TRBV28 and TRBJ2-7, with D possibly matching TRBD1 (6 bases). V was shortened by 9 bases and J by 3 bases, with 15 bases between the two germline ends. Germline V CDR1 and CDR2: MDHEN, SYDVKM. This CDR3 region has 13 residues. CDR3 DNA (partial): TGTGCCAGTGGAGGTGGGGGCTACTACGAG. Translating it yields CASGGGGYYE. The full CDR3 is CASGGGGYYEQYF.

This clone is deemed medium-sized by its frequency. The sequenced fragment ends 3 residues before the CDR3 boundary, so the rest is inferred from the germline J gene. The V and J genes are TRBV7-7 and TRBJ2-3; no definite D call. The CDR3 has 13 residues. Germline CDR1 reads SSHAT; CDR2 reads FNYEAQ (reference sequence). V dropped 5 bases and J dropped 4 bases, with 10 bases sitting between them. The DNA read from the CDR3 is TGTGCCAGCAGCCAGACTGGAGCAGATACG. This codes for CASSQTGADT. The full-length CDR3 reads as CASSQTGADTQYF.

A note on this clone: The CDR3 end lies 3 residues beyond the end of the read and is filled in from the germline J gene. The chain is built from TRBV30 and TRBJ1-1; no definite D call. This CDR3 region has 14 residues. CDR1 is GTSNPN, CDR2 SVGIG, per germline (reference sequence). The V end was cut by 2 bases, the J end by 1 base, with 11 bases between. Partial CDR3 DNA: TGTGCCTGGAGTTCGGGTCCTTGGAACACTGAA. As protein: CAWSSGPWNTE. The entire CDR3 reads CAWSSGPWNTEAFF.

Points on this clone: The read halts 3 residues ahead of the CDR3 end, with the missing end drawn from the germline J gene. The chain joins TRBV2 to TRBJ1-4; D remains ambiguous. The CDR3 has 12 residues. Germline CDR1 is SNHLY and CDR2 is FYNNEI. CDR3 DNA, as far as it was read: TGTGCCAGCAGTGTGCAAGGTTCACCA. Protein product: CASSVQGSP. The CDR3 in full is CASSVQGSPLFF.

With regard to this clone: The read gets to within 3 residues of the CDR3 end, and the germline J gene fills in the rest. The chain carries TRBV20-1 and TRBJ1-5, with D possibly matching TRBD1 (5 bases). The CDR3 runs to 13 residues. V was trimmed by 6 bases and J by 1 base, leaving 10 bases between them. Per the germline V gene, CDR1 is DFQATT and CDR2 is SNEGSKA (reference sequence). The CDR3 region is CSAPAGSNQPQHF. The part of the CDR3 DNA that was read is TGCAGTGCCCCCGCAGGGAGCAATCAGCCC.

Regarding this clone: The CDR3 extends 3 residues past the end of the read, so its final part is completed from the germline J gene. The chain is built from TRBV29-1 and TRBJ1-4; 7 bases match TRBD1. CDR1 and CDR2 (germline): SQVTM, ANQGSEA. V was clipped by 6 bases and J by 8 bases; unmatched bases: 12. There are 14 residues in the CDR3. CDR3 region: CSVKTRGPGEKLFF. The sequenced CDR3 bases are TGCAGCGTAAAAACAAGGGGGCCGGGAGAAAAA. The complete variable domain, with remaining parts taken from reference TRBV29-1 and TRBJ1-4, reads SAVISQKPSRDICQRGTSLTIQCQVDSQVTMMFWYRQQPGQSLTLIATANQGSEATYESGFVIDKFPISRPNLTFSTLTVSNMSPEDSSIYLCSVKTRGPGEKLFFGSGTQLSVL.

About this clone: With the read ending 3 residues before the CDR3 end, the germline J gene is used to fill in that end. The J gene is TRBJ2-3, the V gene TRBV20-1; 10 bases match TRBD1. Trimming cost V 6 bases and J 5 bases; bases outside gene matches: 11. The germline V gene has CDR1 DFQATT and CDR2 SNEGSKA (reference sequence). The CDR3 is 15 residues long. The CDR3 spells CSADTGTGVVDTQYF. The covered CDR3 bases are TGCAGTGCGGATACCGGGACAGGGGTTGTAGATACG.

Concerning this clone itself: The DNA ends 3 residues before the CDR3 does, and the rest of the CDR3 is filled in from the germline J gene. The chain joins TRBV7-8 to TRBJ2-2; tentative D call: TRBD1 (6 bases). Germline V gene data show CDR1 as SGHVS and CDR2 as FQNEAQ. Between the trimmed V and J ends, which lost 5 bases and 0 bases, there was a span of 10 bases. The CDR3 length is 15 residues. CDR3 DNA, as far as it was read: TGTGCCAGCAGCGTACAGGGCGCGAACACCGGGGAG. It translates to CASSVQGANTGE. The complete CDR3 sequence is CASSVQGANTGELFF.

Note on this clone: The CDR3 end is not reached by the read, which stops 3 residues before it; the germline J gene fills it in. The gene calls are TRBV12-3 or TRBV12-4 and TRBJ2-5; weak D call: TRBD1 (6 bases). The CDR3 loop spans 13 amino acids. Trimming left V 5 bases short and J 2 bases short, with 9 bases between. Incomplete CDR3 DNA: TGTGCCAGCAGTCTGAGGGGGCAAGAGACC. This encodes CASSLRGQET. In full, the CDR3 reads CASSLRGQETQYF.

Note on this clone: Read sequence stops 3 residues before the CDR3 end, and the germline J gene provides the missing end. This chain links TRBV6-1 with TRBJ2-3, with TRBD1 matching 7 bases. This CDR3 is 14 amino acids long. Per germline, CDR1 MNHNS and CDR2 SASEGT. This CDR3 is CASSETGLIETQYF. The sequenced part of the CDR3 DNA is TGTGCCAGCAGTGAGACAGGGTTAATAGAGACG.

In the case of this clone: The read terminates 3 residues ahead of where the CDR3 ends, so the germline J gene completes it. V usage is TRBV20-1 and J usage is TRBJ2-3, with 9 bases that match TRBD2. Germline V gene data show CDR1 as DFQATT and CDR2 as SNEGSKA (reference sequence). CDR3 size: 16 residues. CDR3: CSARDFLAGRQETQYF. CDR3 DNA (partial): TGCAGTGCTAGAGATTTCCTAGCGGGGCGGCAGGAGACG.

Notes on this clone: With the read ending 3 residues before the CDR3 end, the germline J gene is used to fill in that end. The chain carries TRBV30 and TRBJ1-1, with a weak D call TRBD1 (6 bases). Germline V gene sequence: CDR1 GTSNPN, CDR2 SVGIG (reference sequence). V dropped 3 bases and J dropped 1 base, with 9 bases sitting between them. This CDR3 has 13 residues. The sequenced CDR3 bases are TGTGCCTGGAGCGGACAGACGAACACTGAA. This gives the protein CAWSGQTNTE. The CDR3 in full is CAWSGQTNTEAFF.